This T cell receptor beta chain was sequenced for a study of T cell changes during pregnancy in multiple sclerosis. The V and J ends lost 0 bases and 8 bases, in that order; junction bases with no gene match: 9. There are 15 residues in the CDR3. Germline CDR1 and CDR2: SGHNT and YYREEE (reference sequence). Profiled with immunoSEQ multiplex PCR; TCRdb holds only in-frame clones, not every one. This repertoire shows about 36,000 clones, around 90% found once; its top ten account for around 0.62%. The material sequenced was CD4+ T cells from peripheral blood mononuclear cells, taken in the first trimester of pregnancy. The chain recombines TRBV5-4 with TRBJ1-2; 8 nucleotides line up with TRBD1. This clonotype was obtained from a female donor with multiple sclerosis, enrolled in a pregnancy study. The CDR3 is CASSLGGTGNSGYTF. CDR3 sequence (DNA): TGTGCCAGCAGCTTGGGAGGGACAGGAAACAGCGGCTACACCTTC.